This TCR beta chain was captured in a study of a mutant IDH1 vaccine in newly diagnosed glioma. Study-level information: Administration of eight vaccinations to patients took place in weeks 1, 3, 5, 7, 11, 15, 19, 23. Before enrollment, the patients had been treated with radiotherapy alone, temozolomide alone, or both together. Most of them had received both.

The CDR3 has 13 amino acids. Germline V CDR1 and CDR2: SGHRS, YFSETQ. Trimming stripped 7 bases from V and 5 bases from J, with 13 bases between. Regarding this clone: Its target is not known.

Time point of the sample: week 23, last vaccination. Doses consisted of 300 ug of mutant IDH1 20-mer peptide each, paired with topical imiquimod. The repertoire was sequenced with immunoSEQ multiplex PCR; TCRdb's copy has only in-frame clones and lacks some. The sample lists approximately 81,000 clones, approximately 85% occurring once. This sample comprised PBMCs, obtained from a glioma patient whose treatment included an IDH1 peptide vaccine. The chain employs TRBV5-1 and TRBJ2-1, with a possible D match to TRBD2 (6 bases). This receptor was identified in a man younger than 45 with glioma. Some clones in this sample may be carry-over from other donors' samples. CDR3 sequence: CASGLAPNNEQFF. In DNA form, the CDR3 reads TGCGCCAGCGGGCTAGCGCCTAACAATGAGCAGTTCTTC.